This T cell receptor beta chain was profiled in a study of blood T cell repertoires in COVID-19. Trimming removed 8 bases from V and 8 bases from J; junction bases left unmatched: 10. Per germline, CDR1 MNHEY and CDR2 SMNVEV (reference sequence). The CDR3 is 13 residues long. In the authors' workflow: Using reference gene primer amplification, nucleated cell counts were estimated. The data were produced by immunoSEQ multiplex PCR, yet TCRdb's version contains in-frame clones alone and is incomplete. V, J and clone size are taken as reported in that table, and D and trimming were inferred from the DNA itself. The sample yields about 290,000 clones, around four fifths seen once.

V usage is TRBV27 and J usage is TRBJ1-2, with TRBD1 matching over 8 bases. The sample comprised peripheral blood. This receptor was taken from a woman in her fifties or sixties with active or convalescent COVID-19. DNA of the CDR3: TGTGCCAGCCGGTTTGGCAGGGGGCGAGGCTACACCTTC. This encodes CASRFGRGRGYTF.